Described below is a single T cell receptor beta chain sequence and its context. Its antigen is not identified. Unmatched junction bases numbered 29, after V lost 3 bases and J lost 7 bases. Germline loops: CDR1 PRHDT, CDR2 FYEKMQ (reference sequence). The CDR3 is 23 amino acids. These data are taken from a study of blood T cells in healthy people across ages. Findings and limits, study-wide: Fewer expanded clones and more diversity marked long-lived versus aged donors.

The authors ran a second PCR of about 7 to 11 cycles using a sample-barcoded 5' primer and a J-beta primer mix. Each cDNA molecule received a tag from a template-switch adaptor that had 12 random nucleotides. From the 5' RACE reads, TCRdb called clonotypes with MiXCR, one entry per CDR3 protein. The data contain about 1.4 million distinct CDR3 sequences, approximately 59% of them singletons. The chain employs TRBV13 and TRBJ2-1, with 11 bases that match TRBD2. Sequenced material: blood. The source is a young man in good health. CDR3 protein: CASSFPENYWNLATGLAVNEQFF. CDR3 bases: TGTGCCAGCAGCTTCCCTGAAAATTACTGGAACCTAGCGACGGGACTAGCGGTAAATGAGCAGTTCTTC.